A selection of T cell receptor beta chains follows, all from one sample in a study of blood T cell repertoires in COVID-19. Produced via immunoSEQ multiplex PCR; TCRdb's table is partial and in-frame only. The sample comprises about 160,000 clones, about 80% of which are singletons, and approximately 3.6% rests with the top ten. The source material was PBMCs or T cells enriched from blood (not recorded which). These receptors all stem from a woman between 55 and 75 years old who had recovered from COVID-19. The CDR3 runs from the conserved cysteine through the conserved F or W. The order of the fields is V gene, D gene, clone size, J gene, CDR3 protein, CDR3 DNA. A D gene is named only where the DNA matches it firmly. Size is omitted from some rows. Given values are once, few, many or a class for expanded clones.

TRBV11-2	TRBD1	.	TRBJ2-7	CASSENRGLEQYF	TGTGCCAGCAGCGAAAACAGGGGGCTCGAGCAGTACTTC
TRBV19	.	few	TRBJ2-1	CASSRSGQSSYNEQFF	TGTGCCAGTAGTAGATCAGGACAGAGCTCCTACAATGAGCAGTTCTTC
TRBV5-1	TRBD2	.	TRBJ2-5	CASSSGGAGETQYF	TGCGCCAGCAGCTCGGGGGGGGCCGGAGAGACCCAGTACTTC
TRBV3-1/TRBV3-2	TRBD1	.	TRBJ1-1	CASSRFDRVNTEAFF	TGTGCCAGCAGTCGCTTTGACAGGGTGAACACTGAAGCTTTCTTT
TRBV19	.	.	TRBJ1-1	CASSFQGNTEAFF	TGTGCCAGTAGTTTTCAGGGGAACACTGAAGCTTTCTTT
TRBV10-1	.	.	TRBJ2-1	CASSADRSLHEQFF	TGCGCCAGCAGCGCTGACAGGTCCCTCCATGAGCAGTTCTTC
TRBV2	TRBD2	few	TRBJ2-5	CASSDQRGLAETQYF	TGTGCCAGCTCGGACCAGCGGGGATTGGCAGAGACCCAGTACTTC
TRBV6-1	TRBD2	.	TRBJ2-7	CASRDGTSGYEQYF	TGTGCCAGCAGGGACGGGACTAGCGGGTACGAGCAGTACTTC
TRBV6-6	TRBD1	.	TRBJ1-5	CASSYELGQGGQPQHF	TGTGCCAGCAGTTACGAGTTGGGACAGGGGGGTCAGCCCCAGCATTTT
TRBV3-1/TRBV3-2	.	.	TRBJ1-6	CASSQGSGYNSPLHF	TGTGCCAGCAGCCAAGGATCAGGCTATAATTCACCCCTCCACTTT
TRBV6-1	.	.	TRBJ2-7	CASSEGDTHSYEQYF	TGTGCCAGCAGTGAAGGAGACACACACTCCTACGAGCAGTACTTC
TRBV19	TRBD2	.	TRBJ2-7	CASSTRSPGGAEQYF	TGTGCCAGTAGTACAAGGTCTCCGGGAGGAGCTGAGCAGTACTTC
TRBV14	TRBD2	.	TRBJ2-1	CASSQEGYLAGVSNEQFF	TGTGCCAGCAGCCAAGAGGGATACCTAGCGGGGGTTTCCAATGAGCAGTTCTTC
TRBV2	.	.	TRBJ1-6	CASSRRGGGEYSPLHF	TGTGCCAGCAGTCGGCGGGGCGGGGGCGAATATTCACCCCTCCACTTT
TRBV7-6	.	once	TRBJ1-3	CASSLATGSSGNTIYF	TGTGCCAGCAGCTTAGCTACAGGGAGCTCTGGAAACACCATATATTTT
TRBV7-7	.	.	TRBJ2-3	CASSLGQSTDTQYF	TGTGCCAGCAGCTTAGGACAGTCCACAGATACGCAGTATTTT
TRBV6-2/TRBV6-3	.	.	TRBJ2-2	CASSTEVLLAGELFF	TGTGCCAGCAGTACCGAGGTTCTGCTGGCCGGGGAGCTGTTTTTT
TRBV4-2	TRBD2	.	TRBJ2-3	CASSRGAGDGADTQYF	TGTGCCAGCAGCCGCGGGGCGGGGGATGGTGCAGATACGCAGTATTTT
TRBV5-6	.	few	TRBJ1-4	CASSPSSRRSNEKLFF	TGTGCCAGCAGCCCCTCGTCTAGACGGTCTAATGAAAAACTGTTTTTT
TRBV5-1	TRBD2	.	TRBJ2-3	CASSRAGTTDTQYF	TGCGCCAGCAGCAGAGCGGGGACTACAGATACGCAGTATTTT
TRBV18	.	once	TRBJ1-4	CASSQDSQGEKLFF	TGTGCCAGCTCCCAAGACAGCCAGGGCGAAAAACTGTTTTTT
TRBV2	.	.	TRBJ2-1	CATGTGTGNEQFF	TGTGCCACTGGGACGGGTACAGGGAATGAGCAGTTCTTC
TRBV19	TRBD1	.	TRBJ2-1	CATGQASYNEQFF	TGTGCCACGGGACAGGCCTCCTACAATGAGCAGTTCTTC
TRBV4-1	TRBD2	.	TRBJ2-1	CASSYTGLVVDNEQFF	TGCGCCAGCAGCTACACAGGACTAGTTGTCGACAATGAGCAGTTCTTC
TRBV5-8	.	few	TRBJ1-2	CASSLNRPNNYGYTF	TGTGCCAGCAGCTTGAACAGACCAAACAACTATGGCTACACCTTC
TRBV5-1	.	once	TRBJ2-5	CASSSPSTGPETQYF	TGCGCCAGCAGCTCACCGTCGACAGGTCCAGAGACCCAGTACTTC
TRBV2	.	once	TRBJ2-3	CASSHDGTLTQYF	TGTGCCAGCAGCCATGACGGGACACTAACGCAGTATTTT
TRBV7-2	.	.	TRBJ1-2	CASSSPQRASGYTF	TGTGCCAGCAGCTCCCCTCAGCGGGCTAGCGGCTACACCTTC
TRBV18	.	few	TRBJ2-3	CASSQGGSTDTQYF	TGTGCCAGCTCACAGGGGGGGAGCACAGATACGCAGTATTTT
TRBV10-3	.	.	TRBJ2-7	CAISVGTGVYEQYF	TGTGCCATCAGTGTTGGTACGGGGGTCTACGAGCAGTACTTC
TRBV7-8	.	once	TRBJ1-4	CASSLAGRGNEKLFF	TGTGCCAGCAGCTTAGCGGGTCGAGGGAATGAAAAACTGTTTTTT
TRBV19	.	.	TRBJ2-7	CASSNTGHSYEQYF	TGTGCCAGTAGTAACACAGGGCACTCCTACGAGCAGTACTTC
TRBV2	.	.	TRBJ1-3	CASSDFTGTGNTIYF	TGTGCCAGCAGTGACTTTACGGGGACAGGAAACACCATATATTTT
TRBV3-1/TRBV3-2	TRBD1	.	TRBJ2-2	CASSQLQGSGGELFF	TGTGCCAGCAGCCAACTACAGGGGTCTGGCGGGGAGCTGTTTTTT
TRBV30	.	.	TRBJ1-2	CAWSPIGALGYTF	TGTGCCTGGAGCCCCATTGGGGCCCTGGGCTACACCTTC
TRBV6-5	.	once	TRBJ2-2	CASSRQTGELFF	TGTGCCAGCAGTCGACAGACCGGGGAGCTGTTTTTT
TRBV7-9	.	.	TRBJ2-7	CASSLEGTGGYF	TGTGCCAGCAGCCTGGAGGGCACGGGTGGGTACTTC
TRBV9	.	.	TRBJ2-4	CASSAFQGGENIQYF	TGTGCCAGCAGCGCATTTCAGGGGGGAGAGAACATTCAGTACTTC
TRBV12-3/TRBV12-4	.	.	TRBJ1-2	CASSLTRAGGYTF	TGTGCCAGCAGTTTAACCCGGGCAGGGGGCTACACCTTC
TRBV7-9	.	.	TRBJ1-1	CASKTGNTEAFF	TGTGCCAGCAAAACAGGGAACACTGAAGCTTTCTTT
TRBV10-3	.	.	TRBJ1-3	CAISDPARENGNTIYF	TGTGCCATCAGTGACCCCGCCCGGGAGAATGGAAACACCATATATTTT
TRBV10-3	.	.	TRBJ2-3	CAISGALDFRDTQYF	TGTGCCATCAGTGGGGCCTTAGATTTTCGAGATACGCAGTATTTT
TRBV4-1	TRBD1	once	TRBJ1-6	CASSQEDRGLNSPLHF	TGCGCCAGCAGCCAAGAAGACAGGGGGCTGAATTCACCCCTCCACTTT
TRBV19	.	.	TRBJ1-1	CASSIEWTMNTEAFF	TGTGCCAGTAGTATAGAGTGGACAATGAACACTGAAGCTTTCTTT
TRBV7-3	.	few	TRBJ2-2	CASSLNPGTGELFF	TGTGCCAGCAGCTTGAACCCGGGGACCGGGGAGCTGTTTTTT
TRBV2	.	.	TRBJ1-5	CASSEARQPQHF	TGTGCCAGCAGTGAAGCGAGGCAGCCCCAGCATTTT
TRBV14	TRBD1	few	TRBJ2-7	CASSRTTGITYEQYF	TGTGCCAGCAGCCGGACGACAGGGATCACCTACGAGCAGTACTTC
TRBV7-6	TRBD2	.	TRBJ2-5	CASSLAGGSGETQYF	TGTGCCAGCAGCTTAGCGGGGGGGAGTGGAGAGACCCAGTACTTC
TRBV13	TRBD1	.	TRBJ1-2	CASSETGDWDGYTF	TGTGCCAGCAGCGAAACAGGGGATTGGGATGGCTACACCTTC
TRBV28	TRBD1	.	TRBJ1-5	CASIVTGVSNQPQHF	TGTGCCAGCATTGTGACAGGGGTTAGCAATCAGCCCCAGCATTTT
TRBV12-3/TRBV12-4	.	.	TRBJ1-2	CASSLQGSYGYTF	TGTGCCAGCAGTTTGCAGGGATCCTATGGCTACACCTTC
TRBV6-5	.	.	TRBJ2-3	CASSYNGPGGTDTQYF	TGTGCCAGCAGTTACAACGGGCCAGGGGGCACAGATACGCAGTATTTT
TRBV11-2	.	.	TRBJ2-3	CASSLFGDTQYF	TGTGCCAGCAGCTTATTCGGAGATACGCAGTATTTT
TRBV6-5	TRBD1	.	TRBJ1-1	CASRTGGLNTEAFF	TGTGCCAGCAGAACAGGGGGCTTGAACACTGAAGCTTTCTTT
TRBV7-2	.	once	TRBJ1-5	CASSIGPAGGNQPQHF	TGTGCCAGCAGCATAGGCCCCGCAGGGGGCAATCAGCCCCAGCATTTT
TRBV7-6	TRBD2	.	TRBJ2-2	CASSRLAGGAANTGELFF	TGTGCCAGCAGCAGACTAGCGGGGGGGGCCGCGAACACCGGGGAGCTGTTTTTT
TRBV4-1	TRBD1	.	TRBJ2-2	CASSPGRGQGNTGELFF	TGCGCCAGCAGCCCGGGCCGGGGACAGGGGAATACCGGGGAGCTGTTTTTT
TRBV5-6	TRBD1	.	TRBJ2-3	CASSLRQGTDTQYF	TGTGCCAGCAGCTTACGACAGGGAACAGATACGCAGTATTTT
TRBV5-1	TRBD1	.	TRBJ2-7	CASSFSGTGIYEQYF	TGCGCCAGCAGCTTTTCCGGGACAGGGATTTACGAGCAGTACTTC